The 23 T cell receptor beta chains in this list originate from one sample, sequenced in a study of tumor-infiltrating lymphocytes in localized non-small cell lung cancer. Profiling relied on immunoSEQ multiplex PCR, and the TCRdb table lists in-frame clones only, not all of them. This table holds 24,000 or so clones, roughly 63% found once. The sequenced sample consisted of lung tumor tissue. Receptors were obtained from a human donor with non-small cell lung cancer.

Only a few counts were recorded for this clone. J is TRBJ2-5 and V is TRBV5-1, with 8 nucleotides matching TRBD1. This CDR3 is 17 amino acids long. Germline V gene lookup returns CDR1 SGHRS and CDR2 YFSETQ. V was pared by 4 bases and J by 5 bases, with 16 bases of the junction left unmatched. CDR3 residues: CASSTGQEVRSLETQYF. The CDR3 nucleotides are TGCGCCAGCAGCACGGGACAGGAGGTGCGCTCTCTCGAGACCCAGTACTTC.

The chain has TRBV7-9 and TRBJ2-1; no firm D call. Germline V gene lookup returns CDR1 SEHNR and CDR2 FQNEAQ (reference sequence). V was cut by 5 bases and J by 6 bases, with 11 bases left in between. The CDR3 extends over 13 amino acids. DNA of the CDR3: TGTGCCAGCAGCCACGAACTCAGCAATGAGCAGTTCTTC. Translated: CASSHELSNEQFF.

The CDR3 spells CASSFSTGARNQPQHF. The CDR3 DNA sequence: TGTGCCAGCAGTTTTAGTACGGGGGCGCGCAATCAGCCCCAGCATTTT. This chain links TRBV27 with TRBJ1-5, with TRBD1 as a possible D gene (6 bases). The CDR3 sequence is 16 residues long. V shed 3 bases and J shed 2 bases, with 14 bases lying between them. Germline V CDR1 and CDR2: MNHEY, SMNVEV (reference sequence).

The J gene is TRBJ1-2, the V gene TRBV9; TRBD1 matches at 9 bases. Germline V gene sequence: CDR1 SGDLS, CDR2 YYNGEE. Losses at the gene ends were 3 bases for V and 6 bases for J; bases not matched to a gene: 3. The CDR3 is 13 residues long. This CDR3 is CASSDRDRDGYTF. The CDR3 nucleotides read TGTGCCAGCAGCGACCGGGACAGGGATGGCTACACCTTC.

This chain joins TRBV4-2 and TRBJ1-5; D is perhaps TRBD1 (6 bases). Germline V CDR1 and CDR2: LGHNA, YNFKEQ. Trimming shortened V by 0 bases and J by 7 bases, and 7 bases separated the two germline ends. The CDR3 has 13 residues. The CDR3 loop reads CASSQDRGQPQHF. CDR3 in DNA: TGTGCCAGCAGCCAAGATAGGGGGCAGCCCCAGCATTTT.

The chain uses TRBV7-9 and TRBJ2-1, with D perhaps matching TRBD2 (6 bases). CDR1 and CDR2 (germline): SEHNR, FQNEAQ (reference sequence). V was cut by 1 base and J by 5 bases, with 15 bases left in between. The CDR3 sequence is 16 residues long. CDR3 nucleotide sequence: TGTGCCAGCAGCTTAGGGTCCCTAGCGATTAACAATGAGCAGTTCTTC. The encoded protein is CASSLGSLAINNEQFF.

This clone showed up just a few times. The chain links TRBV5-1 to TRBJ2-5; perhaps D is TRBD1 or TRBD2 (5 bases each). Germline V gene sequence: CDR1 SGHRS, CDR2 YFSETQ. The CDR3 contains 18 residues. V shed 2 bases and J shed 5 bases, with 25 bases lying between them. Here the CDR3 reads CASSFRTGQGRVQETQYF. CDR3 bases: TGCGCCAGCAGCTTTCGGACCGGGCAGGGACGGGTACAGGAGACCCAGTACTTC. Full variable domain (remainder filled in from reference TRBV5-1 and TRBJ2-5): KAGVTQTPRYLIKTRGQQVTLSCSPISGHRSVSWYQQTPGQGLQFLFEYFSETQRNKGNFPGRFSGRQFSNSRSEMNVSTLELGDSALYLCASSFRTGQGRVQETQYFGPGTRLLVL.

Of note for this clone: The same CDR3 also results from other DNA sequences found in this sample. The chain recombines TRBV28 with TRBJ2-6; tentatively, D is TRBD2 (5 bases). Trimming stripped 4 bases from V and 4 bases from J, with 14 bases between. The CDR3 is 16 residues long. Germline CDR1 and CDR2: MDHEN and SYDVKM. CDR3 sequence: CASSSPGRAGANVLTF. The CDR3 DNA reads TGTGCCAGCAGTTCCCCGGGGAGAGCAGGGGCCAACGTCCTGACTTTC.

The chain has TRBV18 and TRBJ1-5; D is uncertain. Germline CDR1 is KGHSH and CDR2 is LQKENI. V was cut by 6 bases and J by 5 bases, with 17 bases left in between. The CDR3 has 15 amino acids. The CDR3, as DNA: TGTGCCAGCTCTCGTCGGGAAAGATTCGATCAGCCCCAGCATTTT. It codes for CASSRRERFDQPQHF.

CDR3 amino acids: CASSQDLSNQPQHF. CDR3 DNA sequence: TGTGCCAGCAGCCAGGACCTTAGCAATCAGCCCCAGCATTTT. The chain carries TRBV7-9 and TRBJ1-5, with unresolved D. Trimming took off 5 bases at V and 0 bases at J, with 8 bases between the two ends. The CDR3 runs to 14 residues. Germline-derived CDR1 and CDR2 are SEHNR and FQNEAQ (reference sequence).

Remarks on this clone: Within the sample, other DNA sequences also encode this same CDR3. This chain uses TRBV7-2 with TRBJ1-2, with D possibly being TRBD1 (5 bases). Between the trimmed V and J ends, which lost 3 bases and 8 bases, there was a span of 16 bases. The CDR3 covers 14 residues. CDR1 is SGHTA, CDR2 FQGNSA, per germline. The CDR3 nucleotides read TGTGCCAGCAGCTTCGAAGGGGTTCGTAGGGGCTACACCTTC. Amino acids: CASSFEGVRRGYTF. Based on the CDR3 plus reference TRBV7-2 and TRBJ1-2, the full variable domain is GAGVSQSPSNKVTEKGKDVELRCDPISGHTALYWYRQSLGQGLEFLIYFQGNSAPDKSGLPSDRFSAERTGGSVSTLTIQRTQQEDSAVYLCASSFEGVRRGYTFGSGTRLTVV.

V is TRBV2 and J is TRBJ1-1; D unclear. This CDR3 region has 13 residues. Between the trimmed V and J ends, which lost 8 bases and 5 bases, there was a span of 15 bases. Per the germline V gene, CDR1 is SNHLY and CDR2 is FYNNEI. CDR3: CASGRLGGTEAFF. CDR3 in DNA: TGTGCCAGCGGCCGCTTAGGAGGTACTGAAGCTTTCTTT.

This clone appeared a few times. V gene TRBV18 combines with J gene TRBJ1-3; unclear D gene. The CDR3 has 16 residues. The ends were cut back, 2 bases at V and 0 bases at J, with 11 bases in the middle. Germline CDR1 reads KGHSH; CDR2 reads LQKENI. The CDR3: CASSPGAAASGNTIYF. The CDR3 DNA sequence: TGTGCCAGCTCACCAGGAGCGGCCGCCTCTGGAAACACCATATATTTT.

In this sample, this clone turned up a few times. CDR3 region: CASSPRGTGELFF. The CDR3 DNA reads as TGTGCCAGCAGTCCTCGAGGCACCGGGGAGCTGTTTTTT. The chain uses TRBV6-6 and TRBJ2-2; D not certain. The germline V and J ends were trimmed by 5 bases and 4 bases, with 8 bases remaining between them. The CDR3 loop spans 13 amino acids. CDR1 is MNHNY, CDR2 SVGAGI, per germline (reference sequence).

Only a few counts were recorded for this clone. This sequence joins TRBV4-3 and TRBJ1-1; D perhaps matches TRBD1 (5 bases). The CDR3 loop spans 14 amino acids. Trimming removed 1 base at V and 2 bases at J, with 8 bases between. The germline V gene encodes CDR1 LGHNA and CDR2 YSLEER. The CDR3 protein is CASSQGDRNTEAFF. The CDR3 DNA sequence: TGCGCCAGCAGCCAAGGTGACAGAAACACTGAAGCTTTCTTT.

V and J are TRBV7-6 and TRBJ2-1; TRBD2 matches 12 bases. The CDR3 loop spans 19 amino acids. The trim removed 5 bases at V and 1 base at J, leaving 12 bases unmatched. The germline V gene encodes CDR1 SGHVS and CDR2 FNYEAQ. The CDR3 region has the DNA TGTGCCAGCAGCCCCCAGCTAGCGGGAGGGCCGAGGTCCTACAATGAGCAGTTCTTC. This encodes CASSPQLAGGPRSYNEQFF.

The genes are TRBV11-2 and TRBJ1-1; no reliable D call. Germline values: CDR1 SGHAT, CDR2 FQNNGV. V lost 5 bases and J 1 base, leaving 8 bases between the germline ends. The CDR3 runs to 13 residues. The CDR3 region is CASSPSPNTEAFF. The CDR3 bases are TGTGCCAGCAGCCCTAGCCCGAACACTGAAGCTTTCTTT.

CDR3 protein: CASSKVGRTYGYTF. The CDR3 coding sequence is TGTGCCAGCAGCAAAGTCGGCCGGACCTATGGCTACACCTTC. The V gene is TRBV21-1, the J gene TRBJ1-2. TRBV21-1 is labeled a pseudogene. The CDR3 has 14 amino acids.

V is TRBV29-1 and J is TRBJ2-1, with TRBD2 matching over 7 bases. Germline CDR1 is SQVTM and CDR2 is ANQGSEA. The J segment lost 11 bases and the V segment lost 3 bases, leaving 4 bases of the junction unmatched. The CDR3 length is 11 residues. CDR3 in amino acids: CSVETSRKQFF. DNA for the CDR3: TGCAGCGTTGAGACTAGCAGGAAGCAGTTCTTC.

The table lists this clone with a count of one. The V and J genes are TRBV5-1 and TRBJ2-2; D unclear. Trimming shortened V by 0 bases and J by 8 bases, and 11 bases separated the two germline ends. The CDR3 spans 14 residues. CDR1 is SGHRS, CDR2 YFSETQ, per germline. The CDR3 region is CASSLGAFVGELFF. DNA for the CDR3: TGCGCCAGCAGCTTGGGGGCCTTTGTTGGGGAGCTGTTTTTT.

This clone was seen a single time. The V gene is TRBV18, the J gene TRBJ1-4, with D unclear. V was cut by 6 bases and J by 7 bases, with 12 bases left in between. The CDR3 is 13 amino acids. Germline loops: CDR1 KGHSH, CDR2 LQKENI. The CDR3 spells CASSVTVSEKLFF. CDR3 bases: TGTGCCAGCTCGGTAACAGTATCTGAAAAACTGTTTTTT.

The rearrangement links TRBV14 to TRBJ2-1; D is possibly TRBD2 (6 bases). Trimming left V 6 bases short and J 0 bases short, with 9 bases between. The CDR3 has 14 residues. CDR1 is SGHDN and CDR2 is FVKESK in the germline V gene. CDR3 loop: CASSRESSYNEQFF. As DNA, the CDR3 is TGTGCCAGCAGTCGGGAGAGCTCCTACAATGAGCAGTTCTTC.

The V and J genes are TRBV7-3 and TRBJ2-5; TRBD1 aligns across 8 bases. Germline V gene data show CDR1 as SGHTA and CDR2 as FQGTGA. Germline trimming cut 2 bases from V and 4 bases from J; bases unmatched to any gene: 3. This CDR3 comprises 14 residues. CDR3 sequence reads: CASSLSGGAETQYF. Written as DNA, the CDR3 is TGTGCCAGCAGCTTATCAGGGGGCGCAGAGACCCAGTACTTC.